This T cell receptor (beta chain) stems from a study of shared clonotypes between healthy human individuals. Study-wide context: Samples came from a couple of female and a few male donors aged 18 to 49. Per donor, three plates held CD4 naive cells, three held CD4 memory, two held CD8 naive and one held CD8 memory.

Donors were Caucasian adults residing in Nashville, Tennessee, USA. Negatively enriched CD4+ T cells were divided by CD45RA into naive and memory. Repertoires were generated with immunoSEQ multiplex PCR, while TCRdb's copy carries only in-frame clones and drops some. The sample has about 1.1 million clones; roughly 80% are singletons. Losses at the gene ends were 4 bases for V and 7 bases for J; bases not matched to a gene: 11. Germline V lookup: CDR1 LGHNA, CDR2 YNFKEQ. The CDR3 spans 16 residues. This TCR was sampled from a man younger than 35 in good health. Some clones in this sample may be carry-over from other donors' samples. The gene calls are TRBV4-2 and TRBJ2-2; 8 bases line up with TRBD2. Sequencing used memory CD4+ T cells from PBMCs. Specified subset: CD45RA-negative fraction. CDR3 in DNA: TGTGCCAGCAGCCCACGAGGCGGGAGGATGGTCGGGGAGCTGTTTTTT. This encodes CASSPRGGRMVGELFF.